The entry below gives a single TCR beta chain sequence along with its context. This clonotype was seen many times. The antigen it recognizes is unknown. No base qualities exist here, and no much larger clone lies one base off it. This specimen belongs to a study of breast tumors, draining lymph nodes, adjacent tissues (dated by TCRdb to the mid-2010s). Looking at the study overall: In breast cancer patients, the study compared the TCR beta repertoires of tumor, adjacent nontumor tissue and axillary lymph nodes. The study aimed to assess the relationships and possible T-cell exchange between tumor, surrounding tissue and draining lymph node repertoires in human breast cancer.

Paper-wide results and their limitations: In luminal-like breast cancer, tumor and nontumor tissue repertoires resembled each other significantly more than in basal-like breast cancer. Tumors showed preferential V and J gene usage, and their T-cell repertoire diversity fell below that of lymph nodes yet above that of nontumor tissue. The conclusion that tumor T cells originate in lymph nodes was framed as consistent with a hypothesis rather than directly demonstrated. A scenario in which most tumor T cells derive from the lymph node and then expand within tumor tissue was judged to be consistent with the data.

Lymph node samples were obtained from the axillary draining lymph nodes of breast cancer patients. Sequencing relied on an Illumina HiSeq 2000. Multiplex PCR amplification was used to generate the TCR beta chain libraries. High-throughput sequencing was used to analyze the amplified TCR beta chain products. In-frame beta chains were kept once TCRdb had trimmed the public reads at Q25 with fastp and called clones with MiXCR. Merged by CDR3 protein, the rows form single entries marked with the most common genes and DNA. This sample gives about 230,000 distinct CDR3 sequences in total; about 30% of them show up just once. Jointly, the top ten make up approximately 1.5% of the sample. Deletion took 0 bases off V and 7 bases off J, with a span of 4 bases between the germline ends. In the germline V gene, CDR1 corresponds to SGHRS and CDR2 to YFSETQ. The CDR3 starts with the cysteine, ends with the phenylalanine, and has 12 residues. CDR3 DNA is the only sequence kept; it has 36 bases, read in frame from the first base.

The chain is assembled from TRBV5-1 and TRBJ2-2; no D gene is confidently identified. This clonotype originated in a female donor with breast cancer. Some clones in this sample may be carry-over from other donors' samples. The sample consisted of axillary lymph node tissue. CDR3 loop: CASSLAGGELFF. The DNA sequence is as follows: TGCGCCAGCAGCTTGGCTGGCGGGGAGCTGTTTTTT.